Here is one T cell receptor (beta chain) with its context. The CDR3 contains 12 residues. Germline assignment: CDR1 SGHRS and CDR2 YFSETQ. Trimming stripped 0 bases from V and 5 bases from J, with 3 bases between. Study processing details: Scientists estimated how many nucleated cells there were by amplifying reference gene primers. TCRdb's table, derived via immunoSEQ multiplex PCR, lists solely in-frame clones and lacks some. V and J calls and clone size follow that table, whereas D and trimming were derived from the DNA. The table shows about 300,000 clones, with 85% to 90% occurring only once. Recruits, aged roughly 18 to 95 years, lived in 24 US areas. The study assigned cohorts using participant-reported clinical history. The sample comes from a study of blood T cell repertoires in COVID-19.

V usage is TRBV5-1 and J usage is TRBJ2-1, with D unresolved. The sample was PBMCs or T cells enriched from blood (not recorded which). The sequence was collected from a woman aged 18-35 years who had recovered from COVID-19. As DNA, the CDR3 is TGCGCCAGCAGCTTGGCCGACAATGAGCAGTTCTTC. As protein: CASSLADNEQFF.